This T cell receptor beta chain was documented in a study of a mutant IDH1 vaccine in newly diagnosed glioma listed by TCRdb under 2021. About the full investigation: Across visits V03 through V10, patients got a total of eight vaccinations, given in weeks 1, 3, 5, 7, 11, 15, 19 and 23. In the chemotherapy-containing groups, vaccination started alongside temozolomide cycles, whereas in patients who had radiotherapy alone it started 4-6 weeks after radiotherapy. Before enrollment, most patients had been given radiochemotherapy with temozolomide as standard therapy, while the rest had received either radiotherapy alone or temozolomide alone. Peripheral blood was collected at six visits: V03 (baseline), V05, V07, V10, V12 and V13. Of the approximately 35 treated patients, approximately 62% were male and approximately 38% were female, and the mean age was 40.4 years. Longitudinal TCRB deep sequencing was performed for about two dozen treated patients wherever samples were available for exploratory analyses. Study-wide conclusions, independent of this receptor: The authors stated that sample limitations prevented analyses of patient blood samples from being reproduced. PBMC samples for TCRB deep sequencing were selected based on availability. Changes in the top peripheral T cell clonotypes picked up by TCRB sequencing did not appear to be linked to pseudoprogression. Immune responses induced by the vaccine were seen in approximately 92% of patients across multiple MHC alleles.

Interpreted using the paper, the time point label stands for: week 23, last vaccination. A 20-mer mutant IDH1 peptide at 300 micrograms in Montanide made up each vaccine dose, which was injected subcutaneously together with topical imiquimod. All donors had newly diagnosed IDH1-mutant astrocytomas of WHO grade 3 or 4 that showed loss of nuclear ATRX. The samples were drawn from NOA16, a multicentre, single-arm, open-label phase I trial in Germany that tested a mutant IDH1 peptide vaccine in humans for the first time. The DNeasy Blood and Tissue Kit was used to extract genomic DNA from EDTA blood for TCRB sequencing. Comments on this clone: The antigen this receptor binds is unknown. No clone much larger than this one lies a single base away; base qualities are absent.

Libraries were constructed by the immunoSEQ multiplex PCR assay. Rearranged TCR beta chain sequences were amplified with the hsTCRB Kit following the manufacturer's protocol. Sequencing of TCRB libraries was carried out on an Illumina MiSeq. On the study's bioinformatics: The kit vendor's proprietary platform handled demultiplexing, trimming and gene mapping. TCRdb mirrors the immuneACCESS table, restricted to in-frame sequences. Some clones are absent from its copies; in checked studies, under half trace to an unresolved V gene, and the reason for the others is unknown. V and J calls and clone size come straight from that table; D and trimming were deduced from the DNA. The sample table records 20,000 to 25,000 clones; 82% of these occur just once. The ten largest clones take up about 12% of the sample. Relative to germline, V is 3 bases shorter and J is 1 base shorter, with 3 bases between their ends. From a lookup of the germline V gene, CDR1 and CDR2 are SGHAT and FQNNGV. The CDR3 covers 12 residues, taking in both the cysteine and the phenylalanine. The retained sequence is limited to the CDR3, 36 bases, with the frame set at the first base.

The receptor's source is a man aged 30-40 years with glioma. This chain is built from TRBV11-2 and TRBJ1-1; the D gene is unclear. Specimen: PBMCs, collected from a glioma patient whose treatment included an IDH1 peptide vaccine. The nucleotides read TGTGCCAGCAGCTTCACGAACACTGAAGCTTTCTTT. Translated, it gives CASSFTNTEAFF.